These 23 T cell receptor beta chains were sequenced from one sample in a study of cytomegalovirus exposure and HLA in healthy donors. Some clones are missing from TCRdb's copy, which holds only in-frame ones; the method was immunoSEQ multiplex PCR. The table has 200,000 to 250,000 clones, around four fifths seen once; the top ten hold roughly 5.7%. The sequencing sample was made of PBMCs. The receptors shown here come from a woman aged 18-35 years in good health and CMV-seronegative.

This chain joins TRBV6-1 and TRBJ1-4; a weak D match, TRBD1 (5 bases). Germline V gives CDR1 MNHNS, CDR2 SASEGT. Trimming stripped 7 bases from V and 14 bases from J, with 26 bases between. CDR3 length: 15 amino acids. The CDR3 reads CASTLAGGVGLDLFF. The CDR3 coding sequence is TGTGCCAGCACCCTCGCCGGGGGTGTGGGCTTAGATCTGTTTTTT.

The V gene is TRBV2, the J gene TRBJ1-1, with 8 bases identical to TRBD1. Germline CDR1 reads SNHLY; CDR2 reads FYNNEI. The CDR3 contains 14 residues. The trim removed 6 bases at V and 1 base at J, leaving 4 bases unmatched. CDR3 loop: CASRGQVPNTEAFF. In DNA form, the CDR3 reads TGTGCCAGCAGGGGACAGGTTCCGAACACTGAAGCTTTCTTT.

The rearrangement uses TRBV5-1 and TRBJ2-3, with D possibly matching TRBD2 (5 bases). V was shortened by 0 bases and J by 4 bases, with 12 bases between the two germline ends. This CDR3 has 15 residues. The germline CDR1 and CDR2 sequences are SGHRS and YFSETQ. CDR3 amino acids: CASSLGSTGSDTQYF. CDR3 bases: TGCGCCAGCAGCTTGGGATCCACGGGGTCAGATACGCAGTATTTT.

This clone occurred once. The rearrangement joins TRBV9 to TRBJ2-7; 10 bases match TRBD2. Germline CDR1 is SGDLS and CDR2 is YYNGEE. With 3 bases clipped from V and 6 bases from J, the junction kept 12 bases outside the gene matches. This CDR3 is 16 amino acids long. CDR3 in DNA: TGTGCCAGCAGCGGGAACGCACTAGCGGGGACTGTCGAGCAGTACTTC. Its protein product is CASSGNALAGTVEQYF.

The V call is TRBV4-2, the J call TRBJ1-5; perhaps TRBD1 as D (5 bases). CDR1 is LGHNA, CDR2 YNFKEQ, per germline. The CDR3 length is 16 residues. The V end was cut by 0 bases, the J end by 7 bases, with 16 bases between. The CDR3 bases are TGTGCCAGCAGCCAAGAGCCCTCCAGGGTCGAACAGCCCCAGCATTTT. Protein: CASSQEPSRVEQPQHF.

This clone was counted between two and nine times. This sequence joins TRBV18 and TRBJ2-1, with no clear D. Germline V gene sequence: CDR1 KGHSH, CDR2 LQKENI. This CDR3 spans 13 amino acids. V lost 6 bases and J 1 base, leaving 7 bases between the germline ends. CDR3 in DNA: TGTGCCAGCTCGTTTGGATCCTACAATGAGCAGTTCTTC. Translating it yields CASSFGSYNEQFF.

The chain has TRBV29-1 and TRBJ2-1; TRBD1 agrees at 8 bases. With V trimmed by 7 bases and J by 2 bases, 7 bases remained unmatched. The CDR3 is 14 residues long. Looked up from germline, CDR1 is SQVTM and CDR2 is ANQGSEA. The CDR3 region has the DNA TGCAGCGCGGTAAGGACAGGGACCTACAATGAGCAGTTCTTC. Translation: CSAVRTGTYNEQFF.

The chain carries TRBV27 and TRBJ2-7; the D is unclear. This CDR3 contains 15 residues. Germline V gene sequence: CDR1 MNHEY, CDR2 SMNVEV (reference sequence). Trimming left V 2 bases short and J 0 bases short, with 11 bases between. The CDR3, as DNA: TGTGCCAGCAGTTTACGGGTAGCTGACTCCTACGAGCAGTACTTC. It yields the protein CASSLRVADSYEQYF.

CDR3 nucleotide sequence: TGTGCCAGCAGACTAGCGGGGGGCGGGTTGGCGTCCGAGCAGTACTTC. Protein: CASRLAGGGLASEQYF. The chain carries TRBV11-2 and TRBJ2-7; 12 bases agree with TRBD2. Germline trimming cut 6 bases from V and 6 bases from J; bases unmatched to any gene: 12. Per the germline V gene, CDR1 is SGHAT and CDR2 is FQNNGV. The CDR3 extends over 16 amino acids.

The genes are TRBV6-6 and TRBJ1-1, with D tentatively TRBD1 (5 bases). The germline V gene has CDR1 MNHNY and CDR2 SVGAGI (reference sequence). The V end was cut by 0 bases, the J end by 5 bases, with 13 bases between. CDR3 length: 15 residues. CDR3 region: CASSYSSQGGTEAFF. CDR3 nucleotides: TGTGCCAGCAGTTACTCAAGCCAGGGAGGGACTGAAGCTTTCTTT.

The CDR3 nucleotides read TGTGCCAGCAGTTTAATAGCGGGGTCCACAGATACGCAGTATTTT. This codes for CASSLIAGSTDTQYF. The V gene is TRBV28, the J gene TRBJ2-3; 8 bases are shared with TRBD2. The germline V gene encodes CDR1 MDHEN and CDR2 SYDVKM. CDR3 length: 15 amino acids. Trimming took 2 bases from V and 2 from J; bases not matched to a gene: 3.

In this sample, this clone turned up once. The J gene is TRBJ2-2, the V gene TRBV7-8, with D maybe TRBD1 (6 bases). The V and J ends lost 1 base and 7 bases respectively, with 19 bases between them. Germline CDR1 and CDR2: SGHVS and FQNEAQ. The CDR3 loop spans 17 amino acids. As DNA, the CDR3 is TGTGCCAGCAGCTTAGGGGCAGGGGCTACCCGTGTCGGGGAGCTGTTTTTT. Amino acid sequence: CASSLGAGATRVGELFF.

The V and J genes are TRBV30 and TRBJ1-2; TRBD1 aligns across 7 bases. This CDR3 has 14 residues. Germline-derived CDR1 and CDR2 are GTSNPN and SVGIG (reference sequence). V lost 3 bases to trimming and J lost 5 bases; unmatched junction nucleotides: 9. CDR3 sequence reads: CAWSRQGYRYGYTF. In nucleotides, the CDR3 is TGTGCCTGGAGCCGACAGGGTTATAGGTATGGCTACACCTTC. The variable domain in full, completed from reference TRBV30 and TRBJ1-2, reads SQTIHQWPATLVQPVGSPLSLECTVEGTSNPNLYWYRQAAGRGLQLLFYSVGIGQISSEVPQNLSASRPQDRQFILSSKKLLLSDSGFYLCAWSRQGYRYGYTFGSGTRLTVV.

The chain couples TRBV6-6 to TRBJ1-1; D call uncertain. Germline CDR1 reads MNHNY; CDR2 reads SVGAGI (reference sequence). Deletions cut 5 bases from V and 2 bases from J, with 9 bases between. The CDR3 spans 13 residues. Here the CDR3 DNA reads TGTGCCAGCAGTAAACTAACAAACACTGAAGCTTTCTTT. Protein product: CASSKLTNTEAFF.

This chain uses TRBV18 with TRBJ2-3; perhaps TRBD2 as D (6 bases). CDR1 is KGHSH and CDR2 is LQKENI in the germline V gene. Trimming took 4 bases from V and 0 from J, leaving 11 bases between them. There are 15 residues in the CDR3. The CDR3 spells CASSRIADSTDTQYF. The CDR3 DNA reads TGTGCCAGCTCACGAATAGCGGATAGCACAGATACGCAGTATTTT.

The CDR3 sequence: CAWSVLVGFGEQFF. CDR3 in DNA: TGTGCCTGGAGTGTACTGGTAGGATTTGGTGAGCAGTTCTTC. The rearrangement links TRBV30 to TRBJ2-1, with D unresolved. The V end lost 0 bases, the J end lost 9 bases, and 15 bases lay between the germline ends. Germline values: CDR1 GTSNPN, CDR2 SVGIG (reference sequence). There are 14 residues in the CDR3.

The V call is TRBV7-9, the J call TRBJ1-2; D is unresolved. Trimming removed 5 bases from V and 3 bases from J, with 19 bases in between. CDR1 is SEHNR, CDR2 FQNEAQ, per germline (reference sequence). There are 16 residues in the CDR3. CDR3 residues: CASSVGSSSPYYGYTF. CDR3 bases: TGTGCCAGCAGCGTGGGGTCATCCTCACCTTACTATGGCTACACCTTC.

This clone occurred a few times. V is TRBV6-1 and J is TRBJ1-4; tentatively, D is TRBD1 (5 bases). The V and J ends lost 1 base and 7 bases respectively, with 13 bases between them. Germline V gene lookup returns CDR1 MNHNS and CDR2 SASEGT. The CDR3 is 15 amino acids. CDR3 loop: CASSEGGPASEKLFF. The CDR3 nucleotides are TGTGCCAGCAGTGAAGGGGGCCCGGCTAGTGAAAAACTGTTTTTT.

The V and J genes are TRBV19 and TRBJ2-7; D is undetermined. The germline V gene has CDR1 LNHDA and CDR2 SQIVND (reference sequence). The CDR3 sequence is 14 residues long. V was clipped by 6 bases and J by 0 bases, with 12 bases between them. The DNA for the CDR3 is TGTGCCAGTAGAGAGCTGGTTAGCTCCTACGAGCAGTACTTC. Its protein is CASRELVSSYEQYF.

This clone counts as medium-sized. The V gene is TRBV27, the J gene TRBJ1-2; D gene ambiguous. The CDR3 contains 13 residues. Germline V gene sequence: CDR1 MNHEY, CDR2 SMNVEV (reference sequence). V gave up 7 bases and J gave up 3 bases, with 12 bases separating them. The CDR3 is CASTANSHYGYTF. CDR3 nucleotides: TGTGCCAGCACGGCCAATTCACACTATGGCTACACCTTC.

This chain links TRBV2 with TRBJ1-2; TRBD1 matches at 9 bases. Unmatched junction bases numbered 10, after V lost 8 bases and J lost 0 bases. This CDR3 comprises 16 residues. Germline values: CDR1 SNHLY, CDR2 FYNNEI. The CDR3 DNA reads TGTGCCAGCTCAAGGACAGGGGCGACATCTAACTATGGCTACACCTTC. This sequence encodes CASSRTGATSNYGYTF.

The gene calls are TRBV29-1 and TRBJ2-7, with D uncertain. Germline V lookup: CDR1 SQVTM, CDR2 ANQGSEA. The CDR3 contains 12 residues. The V end lost 7 bases, the J end lost 3 bases, and 13 bases lay between the germline ends. The CDR3 DNA sequence: TGCAGCGCGAAAGACACTATCTACGAGCAGTACTTC. It translates to CSAKDTIYEQYF.

V gene TRBV29-1 combines with J gene TRBJ2-5; D may be TRBD1 (5 bases). Looked up from germline, CDR1 is SQVTM and CDR2 is ANQGSEA. The CDR3 totals 14 residues. Trimming removed 3 bases from V and 5 bases from J, with 16 bases in between. The CDR3 sequence is CSVDRSGLWETQYF. CDR3 nucleotides: TGCAGCGTTGATCGGTCAGGGCTATGGGAGACCCAGTACTTC.